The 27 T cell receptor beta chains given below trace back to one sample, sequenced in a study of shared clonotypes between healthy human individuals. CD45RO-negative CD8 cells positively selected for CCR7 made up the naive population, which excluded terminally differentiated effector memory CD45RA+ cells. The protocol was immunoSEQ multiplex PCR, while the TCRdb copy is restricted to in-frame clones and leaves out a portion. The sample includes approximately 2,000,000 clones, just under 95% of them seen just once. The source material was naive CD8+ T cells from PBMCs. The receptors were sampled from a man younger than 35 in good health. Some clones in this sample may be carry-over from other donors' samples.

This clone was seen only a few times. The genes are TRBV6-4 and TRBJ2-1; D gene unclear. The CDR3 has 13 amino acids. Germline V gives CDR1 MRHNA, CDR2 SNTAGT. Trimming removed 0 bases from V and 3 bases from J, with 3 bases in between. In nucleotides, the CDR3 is TGTGCCAGCAGTGACTCTAACTACAATGAGCAGTTCTTC. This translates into CASSDSNYNEQFF.

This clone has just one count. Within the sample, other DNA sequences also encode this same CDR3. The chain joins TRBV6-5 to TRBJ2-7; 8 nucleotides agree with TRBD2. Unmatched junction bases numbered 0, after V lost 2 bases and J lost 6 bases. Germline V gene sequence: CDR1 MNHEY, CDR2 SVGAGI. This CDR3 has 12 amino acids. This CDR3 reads CASSYRGGEQYF. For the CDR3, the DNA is TGTGCCAGCAGTTACCGGGGGGGCGAGCAGTACTTC.

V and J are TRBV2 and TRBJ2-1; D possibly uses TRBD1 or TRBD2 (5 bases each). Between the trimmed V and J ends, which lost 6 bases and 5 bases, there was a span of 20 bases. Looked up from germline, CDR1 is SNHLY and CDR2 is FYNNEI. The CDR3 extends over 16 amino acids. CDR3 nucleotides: TGTGCCAGCAGCCCCGCCTACAGGACTCCTAACAATGAGCAGTTCTTC. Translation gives CASSPAYRTPNNEQFF.

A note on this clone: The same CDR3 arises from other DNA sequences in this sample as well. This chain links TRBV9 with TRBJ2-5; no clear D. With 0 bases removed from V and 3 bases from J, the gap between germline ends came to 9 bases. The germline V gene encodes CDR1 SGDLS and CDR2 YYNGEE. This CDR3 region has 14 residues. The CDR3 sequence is CASSVGGGEETQYF. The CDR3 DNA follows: TGTGCCAGCAGCGTAGGCGGTGGAGAAGAGACCCAGTACTTC.

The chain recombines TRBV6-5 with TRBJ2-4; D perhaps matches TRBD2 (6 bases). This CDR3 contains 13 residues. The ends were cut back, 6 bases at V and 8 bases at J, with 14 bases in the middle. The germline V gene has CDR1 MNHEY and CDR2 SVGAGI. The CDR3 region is CASRPGGEDIQYF. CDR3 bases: TGTGCCAGCAGGCCCGGGGGTGAAGACATTCAGTACTTC.

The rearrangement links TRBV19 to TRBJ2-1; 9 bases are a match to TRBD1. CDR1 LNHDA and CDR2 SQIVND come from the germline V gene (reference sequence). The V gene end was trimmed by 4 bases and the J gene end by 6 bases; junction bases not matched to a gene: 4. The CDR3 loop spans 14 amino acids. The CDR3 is CASSTADRGNEQFF. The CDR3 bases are TGTGCCAGTAGTACGGCGGACAGGGGCAATGAGCAGTTCTTC.

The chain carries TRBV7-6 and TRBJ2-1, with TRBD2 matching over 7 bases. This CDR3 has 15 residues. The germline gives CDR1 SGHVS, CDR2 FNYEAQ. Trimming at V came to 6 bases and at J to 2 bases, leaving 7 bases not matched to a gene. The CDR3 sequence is CASSLIGTTYNEQFF. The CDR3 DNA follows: TGTGCCAGCAGTCTTATCGGGACTACCTACAATGAGCAGTTCTTC.

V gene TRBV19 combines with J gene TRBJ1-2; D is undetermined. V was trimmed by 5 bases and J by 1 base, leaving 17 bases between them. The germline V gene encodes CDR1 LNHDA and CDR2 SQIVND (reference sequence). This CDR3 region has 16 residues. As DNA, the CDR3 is TGTGCCAGTAGTTACGGTTACGGCAGCGGTAACTATGGCTACACCTTC. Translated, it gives CASSYGYGSGNYGYTF.

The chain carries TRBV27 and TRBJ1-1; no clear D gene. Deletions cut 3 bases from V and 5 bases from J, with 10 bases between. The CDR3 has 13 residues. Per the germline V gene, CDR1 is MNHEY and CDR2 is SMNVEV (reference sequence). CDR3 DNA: TGTGCCAGCAGTTTGGCGACTGGGACTGAAGCTTTCTTT. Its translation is CASSLATGTEAFF.

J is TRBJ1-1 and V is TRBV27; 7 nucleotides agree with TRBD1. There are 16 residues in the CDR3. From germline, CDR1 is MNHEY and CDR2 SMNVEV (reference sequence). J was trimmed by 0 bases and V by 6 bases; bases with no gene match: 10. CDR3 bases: TGTGCCAGCAGCTATTCAGGGGGTGAGGTGAACACTGAAGCTTTCTTT. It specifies CASSYSGGEVNTEAFF.

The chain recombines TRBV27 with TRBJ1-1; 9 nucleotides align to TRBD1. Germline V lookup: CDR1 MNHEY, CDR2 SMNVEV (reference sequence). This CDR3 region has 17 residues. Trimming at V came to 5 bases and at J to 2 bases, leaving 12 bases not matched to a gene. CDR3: CASSPTHPTGGNTEAFF. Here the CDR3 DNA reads TGTGCCAGCAGTCCCACCCACCCTACAGGGGGCAACACTGAAGCTTTCTTT.

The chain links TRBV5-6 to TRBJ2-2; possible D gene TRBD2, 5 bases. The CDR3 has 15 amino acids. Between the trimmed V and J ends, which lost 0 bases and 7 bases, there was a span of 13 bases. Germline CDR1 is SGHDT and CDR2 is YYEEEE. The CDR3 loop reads CASSLVQARGGELFF. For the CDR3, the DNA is TGTGCCAGCAGCTTGGTCCAGGCCCGGGGCGGGGAGCTGTTTTTT. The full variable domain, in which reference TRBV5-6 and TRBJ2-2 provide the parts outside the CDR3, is DAGVTQSPTHLIKTRGQQVTLRCSPKSGHDTVSWYQQALGQGPQFIFQYYEEEERQRGNFPDRFSGHQFPNYSSELNVNALLLGDSALYLCASSLVQARGGELFFGEGSRLTVL.

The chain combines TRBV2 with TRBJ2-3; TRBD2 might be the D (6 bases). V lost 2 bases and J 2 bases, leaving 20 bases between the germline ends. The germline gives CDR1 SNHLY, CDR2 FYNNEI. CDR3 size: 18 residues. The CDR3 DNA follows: TGTGCCAGCAGTGAACCCGACGGAGGAGGGCCGGTCACAGATACGCAGTATTTT. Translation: CASSEPDGGGPVTDTQYF.

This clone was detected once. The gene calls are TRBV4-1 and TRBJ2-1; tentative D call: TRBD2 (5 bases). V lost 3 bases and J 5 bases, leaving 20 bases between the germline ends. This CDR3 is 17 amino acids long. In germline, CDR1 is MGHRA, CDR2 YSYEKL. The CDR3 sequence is CASSHVARYSGHNEQFF. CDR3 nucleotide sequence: TGCGCCAGCAGCCATGTAGCGAGGTACAGCGGACACAATGAGCAGTTCTTC.

CDR3 loop: CASSWGLAVETQYF. The CDR3 region has the DNA TGTGCCAGCAGCTGGGGACTAGCTGTGGAGACCCAGTACTTC. The J gene is TRBJ2-5, the V gene TRBV7-9; TRBD2 matches 9 bases. Germline V gene lookup returns CDR1 SEHNR and CDR2 FQNEAQ (reference sequence). The CDR3 runs to 14 residues. Trimming at V came to 4 bases and at J to 5 bases, leaving 5 bases not matched to a gene.

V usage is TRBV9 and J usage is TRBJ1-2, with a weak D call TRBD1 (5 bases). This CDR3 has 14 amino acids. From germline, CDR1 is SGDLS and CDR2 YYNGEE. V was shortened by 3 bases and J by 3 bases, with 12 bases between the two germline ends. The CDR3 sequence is CASSEGGDYYGYTF. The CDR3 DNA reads TGTGCCAGCAGCGAAGGAGGGGATTACTATGGCTACACCTTC.

CDR3 loop: CAWSGGLRLTNEQFF. The CDR3, as DNA: TGTGCCTGGAGTGGGGGACTCCGATTAACAAATGAGCAGTTCTTC. This rearrangement joins TRBV30 to TRBJ2-1; D is perhaps TRBD2 (6 bases). Germline values: CDR1 GTSNPN, CDR2 SVGIG (reference sequence). The CDR3 runs to 15 residues. V was shortened by 1 base and J by 7 bases, with 17 bases between the two germline ends.

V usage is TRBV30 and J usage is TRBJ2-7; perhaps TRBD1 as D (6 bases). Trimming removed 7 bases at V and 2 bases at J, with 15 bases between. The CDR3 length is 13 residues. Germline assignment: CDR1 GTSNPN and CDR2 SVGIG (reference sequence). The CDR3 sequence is CALQRQAPYEQYF. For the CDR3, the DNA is TGTGCCTTGCAGAGACAGGCGCCCTACGAGCAGTACTTC.

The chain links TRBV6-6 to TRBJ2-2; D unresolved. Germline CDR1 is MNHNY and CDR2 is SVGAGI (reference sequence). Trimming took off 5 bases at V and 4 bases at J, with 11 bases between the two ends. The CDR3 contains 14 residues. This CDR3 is CASSPGPSTGELFF. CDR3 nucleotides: TGTGCCAGCAGTCCAGGACCCAGCACCGGGGAGCTGTTTTTT.

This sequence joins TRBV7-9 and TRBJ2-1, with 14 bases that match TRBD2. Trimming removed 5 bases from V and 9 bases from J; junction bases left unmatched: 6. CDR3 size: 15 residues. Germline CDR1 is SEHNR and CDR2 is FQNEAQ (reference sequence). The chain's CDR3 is CASSNSGTSGSEQFF. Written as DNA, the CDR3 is TGTGCCAGCAGCAATTCAGGGACTAGCGGGAGTGAGCAGTTCTTC.

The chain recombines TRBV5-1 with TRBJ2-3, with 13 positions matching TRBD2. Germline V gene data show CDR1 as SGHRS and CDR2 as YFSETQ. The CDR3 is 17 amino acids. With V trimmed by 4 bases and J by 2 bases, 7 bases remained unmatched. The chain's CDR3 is CASSRRGLAGITDTQYF. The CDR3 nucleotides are TGCGCCAGCAGCAGACGGGGACTAGCGGGAATCACAGATACGCAGTATTTT.

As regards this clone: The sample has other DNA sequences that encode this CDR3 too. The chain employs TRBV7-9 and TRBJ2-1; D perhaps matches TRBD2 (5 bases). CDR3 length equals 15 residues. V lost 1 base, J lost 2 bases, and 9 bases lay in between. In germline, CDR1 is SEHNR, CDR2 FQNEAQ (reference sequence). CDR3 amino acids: CASSLGGSPYNEQFF. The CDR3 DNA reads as TGTGCCAGCAGCTTAGGAGGGAGCCCCTACAATGAGCAGTTCTTC.

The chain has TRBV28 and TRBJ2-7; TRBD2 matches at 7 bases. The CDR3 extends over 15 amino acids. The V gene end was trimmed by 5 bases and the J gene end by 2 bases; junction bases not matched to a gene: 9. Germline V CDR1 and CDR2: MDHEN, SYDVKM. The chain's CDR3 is CASSPHAGETYEQYF. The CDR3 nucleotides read TGTGCCAGCAGTCCCCATGCGGGGGAAACCTACGAGCAGTACTTC.

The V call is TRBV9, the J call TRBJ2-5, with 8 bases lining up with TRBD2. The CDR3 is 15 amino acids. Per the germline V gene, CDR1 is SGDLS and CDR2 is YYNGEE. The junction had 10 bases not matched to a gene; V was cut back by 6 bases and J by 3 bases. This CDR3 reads CASTASGGNKETQYF. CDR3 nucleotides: TGTGCCAGCACCGCGTCGGGAGGGAACAAAGAGACCCAGTACTTC.

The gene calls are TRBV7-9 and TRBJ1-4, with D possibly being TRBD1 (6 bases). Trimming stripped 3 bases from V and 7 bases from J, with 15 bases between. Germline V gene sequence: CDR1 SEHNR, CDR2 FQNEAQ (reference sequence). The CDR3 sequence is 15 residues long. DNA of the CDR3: TGTGCCAGCAGCTTCCAGGGGTTGGGTTTTGAAAAACTGTTTTTT. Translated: CASSFQGLGFEKLFF.

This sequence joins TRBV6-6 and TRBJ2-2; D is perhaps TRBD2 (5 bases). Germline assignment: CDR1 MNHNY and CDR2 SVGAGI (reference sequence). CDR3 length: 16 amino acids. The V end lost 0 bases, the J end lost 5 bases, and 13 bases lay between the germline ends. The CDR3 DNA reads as TGTGCCAGCAGTTACTCGAACCGCGGAGGAACCGGGGAGCTGTTTTTT. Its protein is CASSYSNRGGTGELFF.

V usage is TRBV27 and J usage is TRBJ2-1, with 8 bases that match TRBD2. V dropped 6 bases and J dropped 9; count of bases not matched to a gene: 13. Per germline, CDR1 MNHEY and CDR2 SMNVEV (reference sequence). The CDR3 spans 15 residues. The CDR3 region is CASSPGLGGSGEQFF. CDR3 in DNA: TGTGCCAGCAGCCCGGGACTAGGAGGGTCCGGTGAGCAGTTCTTC.